These 26 T cell receptor beta chains share one sample of origin, sequenced in a study of PD-1 blockade in classical Hodgkin lymphoma. The time point is: cycle 4 day 1 (C4D1), after around six weeks of nivolumab. Patients all relapsed after autologous stem cell transplantation, and there was variation in brentuximab vedotin exposure. CD4+ T cells were purified from thawed PBMCs by negative selection. Sequencing used immunoSEQ multiplex PCR; TCRdb keeps in-frame clones, though not all of them. The table includes roughly 20,000 clones, around 75% detected once. The sequenced sample was CD4+ T cells from blood, obtained before the fourth cycle of nivolumab. These receptors all come from a human donor with classical Hodgkin lymphoma.

The chain carries TRBV2 and TRBJ2-5, with D possibly matching TRBD1 (6 bases). Germline lookup yields CDR1 SNHLY and CDR2 FYNNEI. The CDR3 has 14 residues. The germline V and J ends were trimmed by 3 bases and 4 bases, with 12 bases remaining between them. The DNA for the CDR3 is TGTGCCAGCAGTGAGGCAGGGGCAGGAGAGACCCAGTACTTC. Protein sequence: CASSEAGAGETQYF.

This clone was counted once. V usage is TRBV4-2 and J usage is TRBJ1-1; TRBD1 matches at 7 bases. The CDR3 sequence is 14 residues long. Germline V gene lookup returns CDR1 LGHNA and CDR2 YNFKEQ. J lost 10 bases, V lost 1 base, and 9 bases had no gene match. The CDR3 protein is CASSQVSGGGGAFF. In DNA, the CDR3 is TGTGCCAGCAGCCAAGTCTCAGGGGGGGGTGGAGCTTTCTTT.

This sequence joins TRBV28 and TRBJ2-3; 11 positions match TRBD1. Germline V gene data show CDR1 as MDHEN and CDR2 as SYDVKM. CDR3 length: 16 residues. J was trimmed by 2 bases and V by 3 bases; bases with no gene match: 4. For the CDR3, the DNA is TGTGCCAGCAGTTTTCAGGACAGGGGGCTCACAGATACGCAGTATTTT. Translation gives CASSFQDRGLTDTQYF.

By sample share, this clone is large (0.1 to 1%). The J gene is TRBJ2-1, the V gene TRBV7-9; TRBD2 agrees at 12 bases. Germline assignment: CDR1 SEHNR and CDR2 FQNEAQ (reference sequence). J lost 4 bases, V lost 5 bases, and 9 bases had no gene match. The CDR3 runs to 17 residues. The CDR3, as DNA: TGTGCCAGCAGCCTCAGTCCCCTAGCGGGAGGGTACAATGAGCAGTTCTTC. This sequence encodes CASSLSPLAGGYNEQFF.

This clone was seen more than once but under ten times. The chain employs TRBV4-2 and TRBJ1-2; TRBD1 matches at 7 bases. The CDR3 loop spans 13 amino acids. Germline CDR1 is LGHNA and CDR2 is YNFKEQ. Trimming at V came to 5 bases and at J to 7 bases, leaving 7 bases not matched to a gene. The CDR3: CASSSGGGGGYTF. In DNA form, the CDR3 reads TGTGCCAGCAGCTCAGGAGGGGGCGGTGGCTACACCTTC.

The V gene is TRBV5-6, the J gene TRBJ2-7; no reliable D call. Germline values: CDR1 SGHDT, CDR2 YYEEEE. CDR3 length: 11 residues. The ends were cut back, 4 bases at V and 2 bases at J, with 4 bases in the middle. CDR3 nucleotides: TGTGCCAGCAGCAATACCTACGAGCAGTACGTC. Protein: CASSNTYEQYV.

This chain uses TRBV2 with TRBJ1-1; D gene ambiguous. V dropped 1 base and J dropped 5 bases, with 8 bases sitting between them. Germline V CDR1 and CDR2: SNHLY, FYNNEI. The CDR3 consists of 13 residues. The CDR3 region has the DNA TGTGCCAGCAGTGAAGTAGCTTTTACTGAAGCTTTCTTT. It is translated as CASSEVAFTEAFF.

This clone has only one observation. The chain employs TRBV9 and TRBJ2-5; D unclear. V gave up 5 bases and J gave up 5 bases, with 13 bases separating them. This CDR3 has 13 residues. Germline V gene data show CDR1 as SGDLS and CDR2 as YYNGEE. The CDR3 coding sequence is TGTGCCAGCAGTGATTCGCTAGGGGAGACCCAGTACTTC. It translates to CASSDSLGETQYF.

The chain is built from TRBV5-6 and TRBJ2-7; D assignment may be TRBD1 or TRBD2 (6 bases each). The germline V gene encodes CDR1 SGHDT and CDR2 YYEEEE. This CDR3 has 14 residues. Trimming cost V 5 bases and J 0 bases, with 12 bases left between them. The CDR3 bases are TGTGCCAGCAGACCCGGGGGCTTCTCCTACGAGCAGTACTTC. It yields the protein CASRPGGFSYEQYF. The full variable domain, completed using reference TRBV5-6 and TRBJ2-7, is DAGVTQSPTHLIKTRGQQVTLRCSPKSGHDTVSWYQQALGQGPQFIFQYYEEEERQRGNFPDRFSGHQFPNYSSELNVNALLLGDSALYLCASRPGGFSYEQYFGPGTRLTVT.

The chain links TRBV6-1 to TRBJ1-5, with D tentatively TRBD1 (5 bases). This CDR3 is built from 17 residues. Deletions cut 1 base from V and 0 bases from J, with 13 bases between. Per germline, CDR1 MNHNS and CDR2 SASEGT. CDR3 sequence: CASSEGGGVYSNQPQHF. CDR3 bases: TGTGCCAGCAGTGAAGGGGGGGGAGTTTATAGCAATCAGCCCCAGCATTTT.

This clone was observed a few times. The chain joins TRBV5-4 to TRBJ2-2; D remains unclear. The germline gives CDR1 SGHNT, CDR2 YYREEE (reference sequence). The CDR3 totals 14 residues. The V end was cut by 0 bases, the J end by 1 base, with 4 bases between. The DNA of the CDR3 is TGTGCCAGCAGCTTGGGAGGGAACACCGGGGAGCTGTTTTTT. This translates into CASSLGGNTGELFF.

CDR3 in amino acids: CASSWTSGRRSSYNEQFF. The CDR3 coding sequence is TGTGCCAGTAGTTGGACTAGCGGACGTCGGAGCTCCTACAATGAGCAGTTCTTC. This chain uses TRBV19 with TRBJ2-1, with 10 bases fitting TRBD2. The CDR3 has 18 residues. The J segment lost 0 bases and the V segment lost 5 bases, leaving 10 bases of the junction unmatched. In germline, CDR1 is LNHDA, CDR2 SQIVND (reference sequence).

This rearrangement joins TRBV9 to TRBJ2-7; D might be TRBD1 or TRBD2, each matching 5 bases. Trimming took 3 bases from V and 9 from J, leaving 22 bases between them. CDR3 size: 15 residues. Germline V gene data show CDR1 as SGDLS and CDR2 as YYNGEE. The CDR3 DNA is TGTGCCAGCAGCGCAGACCGGGGCAGGGCTGAAGGGCAGTACTTC. This sequence encodes CASSADRGRAEGQYF.

The sample holds a few counts of this clone. The chain recombines TRBV9 with TRBJ2-1; 11 bases agree with TRBD2. V dropped 3 bases and J dropped 3; count of bases not matched to a gene: 2. The CDR3 extends over 15 amino acids. The germline gives CDR1 SGDLS, CDR2 YYNGEE. CDR3: CASSALAGDYNEQFF. In nucleotides, the CDR3 is TGTGCCAGCAGCGCACTAGCGGGGGACTACAATGAGCAGTTCTTC.

Only a few counts were recorded for this clone. The chain has TRBV11-2 and TRBJ1-6, with 8 bases lining up with TRBD1. Trimming cost V 2 bases and J 4 bases; bases outside gene matches: 7. Germline V gene data show CDR1 as SGHAT and CDR2 as FQNNGV. The CDR3 contains 17 residues. The CDR3: CASSLLGQGAYNSPLHF. CDR3 sequence (DNA): TGTGCCAGCAGCTTATTGGGGCAGGGGGCATATAATTCACCCCTCCACTTT. Looking up the rest from reference TRBV11-2 and TRBJ1-6 gives the full variable domain: EAGVAQSPRYKIIEKRQSVAFWCNPISGHATLYWYQQILGQGPKLLIQFQNNGVVDDSQLPKDRFSAERLKGVDSTLKIQPAKLEDSAVYLCASSLLGQGAYNSPLHFGNGTRLTVT.

The chain combines TRBV4-3 with TRBJ2-7, with D possibly being TRBD1 or TRBD2 (5 bases each). The V gene lost 1 base and the J gene lost 2 bases, with 12 bases spanning the gap. This CDR3 has 15 amino acids. Germline CDR1 LGHNA, CDR2 YSLEER. The CDR3, as DNA: TGCGCCAGCAGCCAAGGGGGGAACGGGGCCTACGAGCAGTACTTC. Its translation: CASSQGGNGAYEQYF.

This clone was seen once. This chain uses TRBV6-6 with TRBJ1-5; the D gene is possibly TRBD1 (5 bases). Per germline, CDR1 MNHNY and CDR2 SVGAGI (reference sequence). The CDR3 extends over 15 amino acids. Trimming left V 2 bases short and J 0 bases short, with 8 bases between. CDR3: CASSYDGASNQPQHF. Here the CDR3 DNA reads TGTGCCAGCAGTTACGACGGGGCTAGCAATCAGCCCCAGCATTTT.

Regarding this clone: At one end the junction does not follow the germline gene, possibly because of a read error. CDR3 residues: CASSQQGNEQFF. CDR3 DNA sequence: TGTGCTAGCAGCCAACAGGGAAATGAGCAGTTCTTC. The J gene is TRBJ2-1, the V gene TRBV7-7; possible D gene TRBD1, 6 bases. The germline V gene has CDR1 SSHAT and CDR2 FNYEAQ (reference sequence). The CDR3 has 12 residues.

This clone turned up a few times. The chain recombines TRBV6-1 with TRBJ1-2; 8 positions agree with TRBD1. Germline lookup yields CDR1 MNHNS and CDR2 SASEGT. The ends lost 7 bases at V and 3 bases at J; junction bases unmatched: 4. The CDR3 loop spans 13 amino acids. CDR3 DNA sequence: TGTGCCAGCACAATGGACAGGGACTATGGCTACACCTTC. This codes for CASTMDRDYGYTF.

This clone was observed a handful of times. The chain combines TRBV7-2 with TRBJ2-1; 12 bases align to TRBD2. The CDR3 runs 13 residues. V trimming: 9 bases; J trimming: 9 bases; junction bases outside the gene matches: 6. Germline CDR1 is SGHTA and CDR2 is FQGNSA. The CDR3 loop is CASIASGRGEQFF. The DNA of the CDR3 is TGTGCCAGTATAGCTAGCGGGAGGGGTGAGCAGTTCTTC. The variable domain in full, with the rest retrieved from reference TRBV7-2 and TRBJ2-1, is GAGVSQSPSNKVTEKGKDVELRCDPISGHTALYWYRQSLGQGLEFLIYFQGNSAPDKSGLPSDRFSAERTGGSVSTLTIQRTQQEDSAVYLCASIASGRGEQFFGPGTRLTVL.

This clone turned up a few times. This sequence joins TRBV11-2 and TRBJ2-5, with 11 bases that match TRBD2. Looked up from germline, CDR1 is SGHAT and CDR2 is FQNNGV. The CDR3 loop spans 18 amino acids. Unmatched junction bases numbered 16, after V lost 5 bases and J lost 5 bases. This chain's CDR3 is CASSKKGLAGGLGETQYF. The CDR3 nucleotides read TGTGCCAGCAGCAAAAAGGGGTTAGCGGGAGGGCTCGGGGAGACCCAGTACTTC.

The V and J genes are TRBV5-1 and TRBJ2-3, with unresolved D. This CDR3 has 14 amino acids. Per germline, CDR1 SGHRS and CDR2 YFSETQ. Trimming shortened V by 7 bases and J by 1 base, and 13 bases separated the two germline ends. The CDR3 here is CASQTFMGTDTQYF. The CDR3 region has the DNA TGCGCCAGCCAGACCTTCATGGGCACAGATACGCAGTATTTT.

This clone was observed a single time. The chain is built from TRBV14 and TRBJ2-5; 14 nucleotides line up with TRBD2. J was trimmed by 5 bases and V by 3 bases; bases with no gene match: 11. This CDR3 has 18 residues. Germline V gene lookup returns CDR1 SGHDN and CDR2 FVKESK. In DNA, the CDR3 is TGTGCCAGCAGCCAGTCGACCGGGACTAGCGGGAGAACGGAGACCCAGTACTTC. Residues: CASSQSTGTSGRTETQYF.

This clone was counted only a few times. CDR3 DNA sequence: TGCGCCAGCAGCTTGGCGCCTAGCGAGAACACCGGGGAGCTGTTTTTT. Translation gives CASSLAPSENTGELFF. The rearrangement joins TRBV5-1 to TRBJ2-2; D is possibly TRBD2 (6 bases). Trimming removed 0 bases at V and 1 base at J, with 10 bases between. CDR1 is SGHRS and CDR2 is YFSETQ in the germline V gene. The length of the CDR3 is 16 residues.

The V call is TRBV7-9, the J call TRBJ1-3; D is possibly TRBD1 (6 bases). The CDR3 runs to 19 residues. CDR1 is SEHNR and CDR2 is FQNEAQ in the germline V gene (reference sequence). The V gene lost 5 bases and the J gene lost 4 bases, with 27 bases spanning the gap. CDR3 protein: CASSLGLTGTFLLGNTIYF. In DNA, the CDR3 is TGTGCCAGCAGCCTCGGACTAACCGGGACATTTCTCCTCGGAAACACCATATATTTT.

This clone came up a few times. The chain uses TRBV4-1 and TRBJ1-5; TRBD1 agrees at 7 bases. Trimming removed 4 bases from V and 3 bases from J; junction bases left unmatched: 6. Germline V gene data show CDR1 as MGHRA and CDR2 as YSYEKL. The CDR3 runs 15 residues. The CDR3 here is CASSREDRYNQPQHF. DNA for the CDR3: TGCGCCAGCAGCCGAGAGGACAGGTACAATCAGCCCCAGCATTTT.